The present T cell receptor (beta chain) was sequenced within a study of blood T cell repertoires in COVID-19. On the study more broadly: Sites across the United States, Italy and Spain contributed samples from acute and convalescent COVID-19. In each case, the material was cDNA or gDNA derived from T cells, B-cell-depleted T cells, or PBMCs.

In the authors' workflow: Amplified reference gene primers provided the basis for estimating nucleated cell counts. Measured with immunoSEQ multiplex PCR; TCRdb has only the in-frame clones, and not every one. The V and J calls and clone size are taken from that table; D and trimming were inferred from the DNA. The data show about 110,000 clones, about 75% seen once. This clone was seen a handful of times. V shed 2 bases, J shed 5 bases, and the junction held 6 bases outside the gene matches. Per the germline V gene, CDR1 is SNHLY and CDR2 is FYNNEI. The CDR3 has 14 residues. The rearrangement uses TRBV2 and TRBJ2-7; TRBD1 matches at 7 bases. This receptor was taken from a woman aged 65 to 85 with acute or convalescent COVID-19. Sequencing used peripheral blood. The CDR3 coding sequence is TGTGCCAGCAGTGAAAACAGGGGAGTTAACGAGCAGTACTTC. Translated, it gives CASSENRGVNEQYF.